The 2 T cell receptor beta chains below all came from one sample that was sequenced in a study of T cell responses to AZD1222 COVID-19 vaccine. The protocol was immunoSEQ multiplex PCR, while the TCRdb copy is restricted to in-frame clones and leaves out a portion. The profile shows some 130,000 clones, about 92% of them singletons. The input for sequencing was peripheral blood, taken on day 0 of AZD1222 vaccination. The source is an adult in good health.

This CDR3 is CASSDRDQGYTIYF. CDR3 coding DNA: TGTGCCAGTAGTGACCGGGATCAGGGATACACCATATATTTT. The chain couples TRBV19 to TRBJ1-3; D is perhaps TRBD1 (5 bases). This CDR3 is 14 amino acids long. The germline CDR1 and CDR2 sequences are LNHDA and SQIVND (reference sequence). Deletions cut 5 bases from V and 8 bases from J, with 16 bases between.

The rearrangement links TRBV3-1 (or the pseudogene TRBV3-2) to TRBJ1-5; weak D call: TRBD1 (5 bases). The CDR3 loop spans 15 amino acids. Trimming took 4 bases from V and 9 from J, leaving 19 bases between them. Germline V gene lookup returns CDR1 LGHDT and CDR2 YNNKEL (reference sequence). The CDR3 spells CASSPARGTGGPQHF. CDR3 in DNA: TGTGCCAGCAGCCCAGCCCGGGGGACCGGAGGGCCCCAGCATTTT.